The rows below give T cell receptor beta chains drawn from one sample of a study of control samples from healthy donors and cancer patients. Sequencing used immunoSEQ multiplex PCR; TCRdb keeps in-frame clones, though not all of them. The sample lists around 170,000 clones, 88% occurring once. The sequenced sample was blood. These receptors were collected from a woman aged 25-40 years in good health. CDR3s include the opening cysteine and the closing phenylalanine or tryptophan.

v_call: TRBV29-1; cdr3_length: 14; cdr3_aa: CSVTSGGRGEKLFF
v_call: TRBV7-9; cdr3_length: 14; cdr3_aa: CASSPRQGASEQYF
v_call: TRBV19; cdr3_length: 15; cdr3_aa: CASSTTGTGANVLTF
v_call: TRBV11-2; cdr3_length: 14; cdr3_aa: CASSPRQGLTEAFF
v_call: TRBV9; cdr3_length: 12; cdr3_aa: CASSPNGNTIYF
v_call: TRBV2; cdr3_length: 15; cdr3_aa: CASGVAGTSTDTQYF
v_call: TRBV11-2; cdr3_length: 13; cdr3_aa: CASSLGGPETQYF
v_call: TRBV2; cdr3_length: 16; cdr3_aa: CASSEGQAYVMGTQYF
v_call: TRBV19; cdr3_length: 16; cdr3_aa: CASSIKGQGFGNTIYF
v_call: TRBV7-8; cdr3_length: 16; cdr3_aa: CASSLQTRSGRTEAFF
v_call: TRBV13; cdr3_length: 12; cdr3_aa: CASSLNGAGYTF
v_call: TRBV5-1; cdr3_length: 14; cdr3_aa: CASSLRRMGTEAFF
v_call: TRBV4-2; cdr3_length: 14; cdr3_aa: CASSPGEANSPLHF
v_call: TRBV5-4; cdr3_length: 14; cdr3_aa: CASSSGQLNYGYTF
v_call: TRBV7-2; cdr3_length: 14; cdr3_aa: CASSSAGTRQPQHF
v_call: TRBV5-1; cdr3_length: 13; cdr3_aa: CASSQGELYEQYF
v_call: TRBV29-1; cdr3_length: 16; cdr3_aa: CSVEGYDFSSRNEQFF
v_call: TRBV5-1; cdr3_length: 13; cdr3_aa: CASSLSREAEAFF
v_call: TRBV20-1; cdr3_length: 14; cdr3_aa: CSASGRANTGELFF
v_call: TRBV5-4; cdr3_length: 12; cdr3_aa: CASSFGTDTQYF
v_call: TRBV6-5; cdr3_length: 13; cdr3_aa: CASGQGKNEKLFF
v_call: TRBV29-1; cdr3_length: 12; cdr3_aa: CSVGQGNQPQHF
v_call: TRBV29-1; cdr3_length: 15; cdr3_aa: CSVEYAGGGTDTQYF
v_call: TRBV5-6; cdr3_length: 16; cdr3_aa: CASSSQLVAGGFTQYF
v_call: TRBV7-9; cdr3_length: 15; cdr3_aa: CASSPGQGVNTEAFF
v_call: TRBV9; cdr3_length: 12; cdr3_aa: CASSNPGKPMDF
v_call: TRBV20-1; cdr3_length: 11; cdr3_aa: CSADEGGRYTF
v_call: TRBV7-9; cdr3_length: 13; cdr3_aa: CASSPGTSGGLYF
v_call: TRBV6-5; cdr3_length: 16; cdr3_aa: CASSLDRYHSGNTIYF
v_call: TRBV5-1; cdr3_length: 16; cdr3_aa: CASSLGGGGRTDTQYF
v_call: TRBV5-1; cdr3_length: 15; cdr3_aa: CASSPTSGSYNEQFF
v_call: TRBV7-9; cdr3_length: 16; cdr3_aa: CASSKPPAGIGMTQYF